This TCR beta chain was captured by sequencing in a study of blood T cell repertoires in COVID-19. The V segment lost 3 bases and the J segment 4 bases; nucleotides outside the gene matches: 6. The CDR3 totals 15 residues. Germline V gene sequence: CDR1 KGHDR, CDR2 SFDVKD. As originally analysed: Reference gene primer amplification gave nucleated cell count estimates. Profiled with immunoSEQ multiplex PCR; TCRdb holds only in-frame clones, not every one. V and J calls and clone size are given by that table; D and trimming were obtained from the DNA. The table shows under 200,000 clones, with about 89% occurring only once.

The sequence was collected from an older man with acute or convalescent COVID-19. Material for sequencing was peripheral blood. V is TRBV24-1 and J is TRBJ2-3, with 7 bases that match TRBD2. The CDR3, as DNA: TGTGCCACCAGTGATGGGGGGAGGGCCCCAGATACGCAGTATTTT. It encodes CATSDGGRAPDTQYF.